This entry describes one TCR beta chain. TCRdb processed the 5' RACE reads anew with MiXCR; each CDR3 protein has one entry. The sample includes 550,000 to 650,000 distinct CDR3 sequences, 17% seen only once; the top ten take 8.1%. This sample is drawn from a study of T-cell memory formation after mild COVID-19. Germline CDR1 is SGHRS and CDR2 is YFSETQ. Trimming pared 0 bases from V and 0 bases from J, leaving 7 bases between. The CDR3 consists of 16 residues. The chain carries TRBV5-1 and TRBJ2-6; no reliable D call. The sequenced sample consisted of PBMCs or a T cell subset sorted from them (not recorded which). This TCR derives from an adult woman who had mild COVID-19 (a few samples of this study predate the infection). Cell type and time point are not known. Written as DNA, the CDR3 is TGCGCCAGCAGCTTGGAAAGTGGCTCTGGGGCCAACGTCCTGACTTTC. This encodes CASSLESGSGANVLTF.